This TCR beta chain derives from a study of T-cell reconstitution after alpha-beta-depleted transplantation in children. V was shortened by 4 bases and J by 4 bases, with 19 bases between the two germline ends. This CDR3 has 16 amino acids. The germline V gene encodes CDR1 SEHNR and CDR2 FQNEAQ (reference sequence). This clonotype was detected a few times. The TCRbeta library incorporated unique molecular identifiers. MiXCR was run by TCRdb on the PCR reads, yielding one entry per CDR3 protein. The table lists hundreds of thousands of distinct CDR3 sequences, around 16% of them singletons. Here the sequenced sample was PBMCs from the stem cell graft donor, taken from the stem cell graft. The TCR originated in a human donor who donated a stem cell graft to a child with acute myeloid leukemia. This chain uses TRBV7-9 with TRBJ1-1; a possible D gene is TRBD1 (5 bases). CDR3 amino acids: CASSSTDVGEGTEAFF. For the CDR3, the DNA is TGTGCCAGCAGCTCCACCGACGTAGGGGAGGGCACTGAAGCTTTCTTT.